This T cell receptor (beta chain) originates from a study of Ad26.COV2.S vaccination and SARS-CoV-2 variants. Sequenced by immunoSEQ multiplex PCR; TCRdb stores in-frame clones only, minus some. Among a few hundred thousand clones listed, 80% to 95% were seen once. The sample's treatment: around 19 received Ad26.COV2.S at low or high dose, single or two shots; five or six received placebo; per-sample allocation not given. The study sampled participants on day 63 after the first vaccine or placebo injection. The CDR3 is 14 residues long. The V gene lost 3 bases and the J gene lost 5 bases, with 13 bases spanning the gap. CDR1 SGHTA and CDR2 FQGNSA come from the germline V gene.

This chain joins TRBV7-2 and TRBJ1-2; D call uncertain. This receptor was identified in a person aged 18-60 years who received the Ad26.COV2.S COVID-19 vaccine or a placebo. Sequencing used peripheral blood, obtained in a trial of Ad26.COV2.S vaccine versus placebo. CDR3 coding DNA: TGTGCCAGCAGCTTGATGTCCACCGCATATGGCTACACCTTC. This translates into CASSLMSTAYGYTF.